The 19 T cell receptor beta chains given below trace back to one sample, sequenced in a study of T cell responses to AZD1222 COVID-19 vaccine. Measured with immunoSEQ multiplex PCR; TCRdb has only the in-frame clones, and not every one. The data hold 130,000 to 150,000 clones, with approximately 92% observed a single time. This sample comprised peripheral blood, obtained on day 0 of AZD1222 vaccination. The receptors were gathered from an adult in good health.

The chain joins TRBV7-2 to TRBJ2-3; D gene ambiguous. Germline V gene sequence: CDR1 SGHTA, CDR2 FQGNSA. This CDR3 has 16 amino acids. Trimming removed 5 bases from V and 0 bases from J, with 15 bases in between. CDR3 amino acids: CASSPSAMASTDTQYF. The CDR3, as DNA: TGTGCCAGCAGCCCCTCGGCGATGGCAAGCACAGATACGCAGTATTTT.

V gene TRBV29-1 combines with J gene TRBJ2-1; 7 bases line up with TRBD2. Germline CDR1 is SQVTM and CDR2 is ANQGSEA. V trimming: 4 bases; J trimming: 8 bases; junction bases outside the gene matches: 5. CDR3 size: 12 residues. CDR3: CSVGGRVYEQFF. In nucleotides, the CDR3 is TGCAGCGTTGGCGGGAGAGTCTATGAGCAGTTCTTC.

The chain joins TRBV19 to TRBJ2-1; D possibly corresponds to TRBD1 (6 bases). CDR3 length: 11 residues. The germline V gene has CDR1 LNHDA and CDR2 SQIVND (reference sequence). The V gene lost 7 bases and the J gene lost 9 bases, with 10 bases spanning the gap. CDR3: CASIRGGEQFF. The DNA for the CDR3 is TGTGCCAGTATTAGAGGGGGTGAGCAGTTCTTC.

The CDR3 protein is CASSLGGPQNIQYF. CDR3 coding DNA: TGTGCCAGCAGCTTAGGAGGGCCCCAAAACATTCAGTACTTC. The chain couples TRBV11-2 to TRBJ2-4; TRBD2 might be the D (5 bases). V lost 1 base, J lost 5 bases, and 9 bases lay in between. The CDR3 has 14 amino acids. CDR1 is SGHAT, CDR2 FQNNGV, per germline.

The chain couples TRBV6-5 to TRBJ2-5, with D maybe TRBD1 (5 bases). Germline assignment: CDR1 MNHEY and CDR2 SVGAGI. V lost 7 bases to trimming and J lost 5 bases, with 17 bases between them. This CDR3 contains 14 residues. The CDR3 here is CASTKRGFRETQYF. The CDR3 region has the DNA TGTGCCAGCACTAAAAGGGGTTTTAGGGAGACCCAGTACTTC.

The rearrangement joins TRBV6-5 to TRBJ1-5; D is unresolved. This CDR3 has 14 residues. The germline gives CDR1 MNHEY, CDR2 SVGAGI. Trimming removed 6 bases from V and 0 bases from J, with 9 bases in between. The CDR3 coding sequence is TGTGCCAGCAGGGCGACGTATAGCAATCAGCCCCAGCATTTT. Translating gives CASRATYSNQPQHF.

Comment on this clone: Mismatch with germline at one junction end may stem from a read error. DNA of the CDR3: TGTGCCAGCACCCTAACCCGACTAGCGGGAGGGCCGCACTTC. This encodes CASTLTRLAGGPHF. The chain couples TRBV28 to TRBJ2-5, with 14 bases matching TRBD2. Germline V gene lookup returns CDR1 MDHEN and CDR2 SYDVKM. The CDR3 has 14 amino acids.

Written as DNA, the CDR3 is TGCGCCAGCAGCTTTACAAGGGAGGGAAGTGAAGCTTTCTTT. Translation gives CASSFTREGSEAFF. This sequence joins TRBV5-1 and TRBJ1-1; D gene ambiguous. The CDR3 length is 14 residues. CDR1 SGHRS and CDR2 YFSETQ come from the germline V gene. V was pared by 2 bases and J by 7 bases, with 15 bases between.

This rearrangement joins TRBV29-1 to TRBJ1-2; D not resolved. Trimming stripped 7 bases from V and 4 bases from J, with 19 bases between. CDR3 length: 14 residues. The V gene's germline CDR1 is SQVTM and CDR2 ANQGSEA. The CDR3 nucleotides are TGCAGCGGGAGGGTTTCGGGGAGCTCCTATGGCTACACCTTC. Translation gives CSGRVSGSSYGYTF.

The J gene is TRBJ2-1, the V gene TRBV2; D is perhaps TRBD1 (6 bases). The germline V gene encodes CDR1 SNHLY and CDR2 FYNNEI. The CDR3 is made up of 12 amino acids. Between the trimmed V and J ends, which lost 3 bases and 8 bases, there was a span of 8 bases. CDR3 in amino acids: CASSEQGYEQFF. The CDR3 nucleotides read TGTGCCAGCAGTGAGCAGGGGTATGAGCAGTTCTTC.

The gene calls are TRBV2 and TRBJ1-6; 7 bases are shared with TRBD1. The CDR3 length is 15 residues. CDR1 SNHLY and CDR2 FYNNEI come from the germline V gene. Trimming cost V 2 bases and J 6 bases; bases outside gene matches: 4. In DNA form, the CDR3 reads TGTGCCAGCAGTGAAACGGACAGGACTAATTCACCCCTCCACTTT. Its protein product is CASSETDRTNSPLHF.

V and J are TRBV3-1 (or the pseudogene TRBV3-2) and TRBJ2-3, with TRBD2 matching over 8 bases. The CDR3 length is 14 residues. V gave up 5 bases and J gave up 1 base; unmatched junction bases: 2. The germline gives CDR1 LGHDT, CDR2 YNNKEL (reference sequence). CDR3 sequence (DNA): TGTGCCAGCAGCAAAGCGGGAGGCACAGATACGCAGTATTTT. This translates into CASSKAGGTDTQYF.

This clone has more than one count but fewer than ten. The chain uses TRBV27 and TRBJ1-4; D is unclear. In germline, CDR1 is MNHEY, CDR2 SMNVEV (reference sequence). The CDR3 totals 14 residues. V lost 3 bases to trimming and J lost 6 bases, with 11 bases between them. In DNA, the CDR3 is TGTGCCAGCAGTTTTTGGCAGAAACATGAAAAACTGTTTTTT. It yields the protein CASSFWQKHEKLFF.

Concerning this clone: The junction departs from germline at one end; a sequencing error may be responsible. The gene calls are TRBV12-3 or TRBV12-4 and TRBJ1-2; D is unresolved. There are 12 residues in the CDR3. CDR3 residues: CASSLGRNGYTF. CDR3 sequence (DNA): TGTGCCAGCAGCTTAGGGCGAAATGGCTACACCTTC.

The chain recombines TRBV30 with TRBJ1-5; the D gene is possibly TRBD1 (5 bases). CDR1 is GTSNPN and CDR2 is SVGIG in the germline V gene (reference sequence). V was clipped by 0 bases and J by 2 bases, with 8 bases between them. CDR3 length: 14 amino acids. CDR3: CAWSVDSGNQPQHF. CDR3 bases: TGTGCCTGGAGTGTCGACAGTGGCAATCAGCCCCAGCATTTT.

V and J are TRBV3-1 (or the pseudogene TRBV3-2) and TRBJ2-3; 7 nucleotides agree with TRBD1. Germline CDR1 and CDR2: LGHDT and YNNKEL (reference sequence). V lost 4 bases, J lost 0 bases, and 7 bases stayed unmatched. There are 16 residues in the CDR3. DNA for the CDR3: TGTGCCAGCAGCCCCCCGGACAGGCCTAGCACAGATACGCAGTATTTT. Its translation is CASSPPDRPSTDTQYF.

As DNA, the CDR3 is TGCAGTGCTAGTCGATTTGGGGAGACAGGGGGCTTTTCTTTCAATGAGCAGTTCTTC. It specifies CSASRFGETGGFSFNEQFF. V gene TRBV20-1 combines with J gene TRBJ2-1; 10 bases match TRBD1. J lost 6 bases, V lost 3 bases, and 20 bases had no gene match. The germline gives CDR1 DFQATT, CDR2 SNEGSKA (reference sequence). This CDR3 has 19 residues.

DNA for the CDR3: TGTGCCAGTAGGGAAACCTCGGACAGGGGGGTCTATGGCTACACCTTC. Translation: CASRETSDRGVYGYTF. The rearrangement uses TRBV19 and TRBJ1-2; 10 nucleotides agree with TRBD1. This CDR3 region has 16 residues. Germline V gene sequence: CDR1 LNHDA, CDR2 SQIVND (reference sequence). V trimming: 6 bases; J trimming: 4 bases; junction bases outside the gene matches: 11.

This chain joins TRBV3-1 (or the pseudogene TRBV3-2) and TRBJ1-3; possible D gene TRBD1, 5 bases. The CDR3 has 15 residues. Per germline, CDR1 LGHDT and CDR2 YNNKEL (reference sequence). Trimming left V 1 base short and J 4 bases short, with 11 bases between. CDR3 sequence (DNA): TGTGCCAGCAGCCAAGCGTCAGGGCCCGGAAACACCATATATTTT. Its protein is CASSQASGPGNTIYF.